Below are 31 T cell receptor beta chains sequenced from a single sample in a study of CD8 T cells in Susac syndrome. The authors reverse transcribed roughly 0.5 to 1 ug RNA with random hexamers. TCRdb reprocessed the immunoSEQ multiplex PCR reads with MiXCR, giving one entry per CDR3 protein. The data show around 90,000 distinct CDR3 sequences, roughly 95% seen once. The sequencing sample was made of CD8+ T cells from PBMCs. These receptors all stem from a human donor with Susac syndrome.

The chain joins TRBV20-1 to TRBJ2-2; either TRBD1 or TRBD2 may supply D (7 bases each). This CDR3 spans 15 amino acids. Germline values: CDR1 DFQATT, CDR2 SNEGSKA (reference sequence). Trimming cost V 2 bases and J 4 bases, with 14 bases left between them. In DNA, the CDR3 is TGCAGTGCTAGACAAAGCGGGGACAGCACCGGGGAGCTGTTTTTT. This gives the protein CSARQSGDSTGELFF.

The CDR3: CASSLGRAEKLFF. The CDR3 DNA reads TGTGCCAGCAGTTTGGGCAGGGCCGAAAAACTGTTTTTT. The V and J genes are TRBV12-3 or TRBV12-4 and TRBJ1-4, with D possibly TRBD1 on 5 matching bases. The CDR3 runs to 13 residues. V lost 3 bases to trimming and J lost 8 bases, with 10 bases between them.

The CDR3 region has the DNA TGCAGCGTTGACTGGAACGCAGAGCAGTACTTC. It is translated as CSVDWNAEQYF. This rearrangement joins TRBV29-1 to TRBJ2-7, with D hard to call. V gave up 3 bases and J gave up 7 bases, with 10 bases separating them. Germline lookup yields CDR1 SQVTM and CDR2 ANQGSEA. The CDR3 runs 11 residues.

This clonotype was observed once. The rearrangement links TRBV20-1 to TRBJ1-1; D unclear. Between the trimmed V and J ends, which lost 2 bases and 1 base, there was a span of 11 bases. CDR3 length equals 14 residues. Germline CDR1 reads DFQATT; CDR2 reads SNEGSKA (reference sequence). CDR3 nucleotides: TGCAGTGCTAGAAATCCAGTGGGGAACACTGAAGCTTTCTTT. It encodes CSARNPVGNTEAFF.

The J gene is TRBJ2-7, the V gene TRBV12-5, with D perhaps being TRBD1 or TRBD2 (6 bases each). CDR1 is LGHNT and CDR2 is FRNRAP in the germline V gene. This CDR3 comprises 15 residues. Trimming shortened V by 7 bases and J by 4 bases, and 20 bases separated the two germline ends. CDR3 DNA sequence: TGTGCTAGTGTTCCCCCTAGGGGGGCCGAATACGAGCAGTACTTC. Its protein is CASVPPRGAEYEQYF.

The genes are TRBV19 and TRBJ1-1, with 7 nucleotides matching TRBD1. The trim removed 9 bases at V and 0 bases at J, leaving 4 bases unmatched. This CDR3 is built from 13 residues. Germline assignment: CDR1 LNHDA and CDR2 SQIVND (reference sequence). CDR3 sequence: CASRQGMNTEAFF. The DNA for the CDR3 is TGTGCCAGCAGACAGGGCATGAACACTGAAGCTTTCTTT. The variable domain in full, with the rest retrieved from reference TRBV19 and TRBJ1-1, is DGGITQSPKYLFRKEGQNVTLSCEQNLNHDAMYWYRQDPGQGLRLIYYSQIVNDFQKGDIAEGYSVSREKKESFPLTVTSAQKNPTAFYLCASRQGMNTEAFFGQGTRLTVV.

V and J are TRBV7-9 and TRBJ2-7; 8 bases line up with TRBD2. This CDR3 is built from 15 residues. CDR1 and CDR2 (germline): SEHNR, FQNEAQ (reference sequence). V shed 2 bases and J 3 bases; nucleotides not matched to a gene: 6. Here the CDR3 reads CASSLWAGGDYEQYF. CDR3 coding DNA: TGTGCCAGCAGCTTATGGGCGGGGGGCGACTACGAGCAGTACTTC.

V usage is TRBV30 and J usage is TRBJ1-2, with D tentatively TRBD1 (5 bases). Germline V gives CDR1 GTSNPN, CDR2 SVGIG (reference sequence). There are 14 residues in the CDR3. Between the trimmed V and J ends, which lost 7 bases and 6 bases, there was a span of 21 bases. CDR3 bases: TGTGCCTCCCATTGGAACCCTTCACAGGATGGCTACACCTTC. Amino acids: CASHWNPSQDGYTF.

The V and J genes are TRBV6-5 and TRBJ1-1, with D perhaps TRBD1 (5 bases). The V gene's germline CDR1 is MNHEY and CDR2 SVGAGI. This CDR3 is 11 amino acids long. V dropped 7 bases and J dropped 7 bases, with 10 bases sitting between them. The CDR3: CASTQGVEAFF. The CDR3 region has the DNA TGTGCCAGCACCCAGGGTGTTGAAGCTTTCTTT.

The chain recombines TRBV20-1 with TRBJ2-7, with 9 bases fitting TRBD2. After removal of 2 bases from V and 3 bases from J, the junction contained 2 bases not matched to a gene. Germline assignment: CDR1 DFQATT and CDR2 SNEGSKA (reference sequence). This CDR3 region has 13 residues. CDR3 loop: CSARLAGFYEQYF. The CDR3 coding sequence is TGCAGTGCTAGACTAGCGGGGTTCTACGAGCAGTACTTC.

In DNA form, the CDR3 reads TGTGCCAGCAGTCAAGCAGGGGAGACATACAATGAGCAGTTCTTC. Residues: CASSQAGETYNEQFF. The chain couples TRBV12-3 or TRBV12-4 to TRBJ2-1; D is possibly TRBD1 (6 bases). The length of the CDR3 is 15 residues. V was shortened by 5 bases and J by 4 bases, with 15 bases between the two germline ends.

This clonotype was seen just once. The chain combines TRBV5-6 with TRBJ2-1, with D uncertain. Germline assignment: CDR1 SGHDT and CDR2 YYEEEE. Between the trimmed V and J ends, which lost 0 bases and 0 bases, there was a span of 10 bases. The CDR3 has 16 residues. The CDR3 sequence: CASSLGPGVSYNEQFF. As DNA, the CDR3 is TGTGCCAGCAGCTTGGGCCCTGGGGTCTCCTACAATGAGCAGTTCTTC.

This chain uses TRBV2 with TRBJ2-1; weak D call: TRBD2 (7 bases). The CDR3 totals 16 residues. Germline V gene lookup returns CDR1 SNHLY and CDR2 FYNNEI. V lost 2 bases and J 2 bases, leaving 13 bases between the germline ends. The CDR3 is CASSEFGGGTYNEQFF. The CDR3 DNA follows: TGTGCCAGCAGTGAATTCGGCGGGGGCACCTACAATGAGCAGTTCTTC. The variable domain in full, with the rest retrieved from reference TRBV2 and TRBJ2-1, is EPEVTQTPSHQVTQMGQEVILRCVPISNHLYFYWYRQILGQKVEFLVSFYNNEISEKSEIFDDQFSVERPDGSNFTLKIRSTKLEDSAMYFCASSEFGGGTYNEQFFGPGTRLTVL.

The V call is TRBV29-1, the J call TRBJ1-1; D remains unclear. There are 13 residues in the CDR3. V gave up 5 bases and J gave up 2 bases, with 12 bases separating them. CDR1 is SQVTM and CDR2 is ANQGSEA in the germline V gene. The CDR3: CSVPPVGNTEAFF. CDR3 nucleotide sequence: TGCAGCGTTCCCCCCGTGGGTAACACTGAAGCTTTCTTT.

The chain employs TRBV18 and TRBJ2-3; D is unclear. The CDR3 spans 14 residues. Germline V CDR1 and CDR2: KGHSH, LQKENI. Deletions cut 3 bases from V and 2 bases from J, with 9 bases between. CDR3 loop: CASSPQDDTDTQYF. The CDR3 coding sequence is TGTGCCAGCTCACCTCAGGATGACACAGATACGCAGTATTTT.

This chain connects TRBV6-5 to TRBJ1-1; no clear D. The CDR3 runs 18 residues. Germline CDR1 reads MNHEY; CDR2 reads SVGAGI. Trimming removed 0 bases at V and 1 base at J, with 18 bases between. The CDR3 DNA follows: TGTGCCAGCAGTTACTCGTGGTCGAAGGGAACCCCGAACACTGAAGCTTTCTTT. This codes for CASSYSWSKGTPNTEAFF.

V gene TRBV15 combines with J gene TRBJ1-2, with 7 positions matching TRBD1. Losses at the gene ends were 0 bases for V and 4 bases for J; bases not matched to a gene: 5. Germline V CDR1 and CDR2: LNHNV, YYDKDF (reference sequence). The CDR3 contains 15 residues. The CDR3 sequence is CATSRDPTGVYGYTF. CDR3 bases: TGTGCCACCAGCAGAGATCCTACAGGGGTCTATGGCTACACCTTC.

V gene TRBV2 combines with J gene TRBJ1-6, with no clear D. CDR3 size: 16 residues. Trimming took off 2 bases at V and 7 bases at J, with 15 bases between the two ends. Germline V CDR1 and CDR2: SNHLY, FYNNEI. The CDR3 sequence is CASSESISNLNSPLHF. As DNA, the CDR3 is TGTGCCAGCAGTGAATCAATTTCCAATTTGAATTCACCCCTCCACTTT.

The chain has TRBV29-1 and TRBJ2-7; TRBD1 matches 7 bases. The V gene end was trimmed by 7 bases and the J gene end by 5 bases; junction bases not matched to a gene: 8. CDR3 length equals 12 residues. CDR1 and CDR2 (germline): SQVTM, ANQGSEA. The CDR3: CSARQGRHEQYF. The CDR3 DNA reads as TGCAGCGCTAGACAGGGTCGGCACGAGCAGTACTTC.

This chain joins TRBV29-1 and TRBJ1-1, with unresolved D. Trimming shortened V by 7 bases and J by 4 bases, and 10 bases separated the two germline ends. The CDR3 runs 11 residues. CDR1 and CDR2 from the germline V gene are SQVTM and ANQGSEA. In DNA, the CDR3 is TGCAGCGGTGGAGGTCCCACTGAAGCTTTCTTT. Protein product: CSGGGPTEAFF.

CDR3 in DNA: TGTGCCAGCAGTTTCGATGGTCTGCCCCAGCATTTT. Amino acids: CASSFDGLPQHF. The chain combines TRBV12-3 or TRBV12-4 with TRBJ1-5; D call uncertain. V shed 3 bases and J shed 9 bases, with 9 bases lying between them. The CDR3 has 12 amino acids.

The rearrangement links TRBV2 to TRBJ1-2, with a weak D call TRBD1 (6 bases). This CDR3 is built from 11 residues. The V and J ends lost 8 bases and 10 bases respectively, with 14 bases between them. The germline V gene has CDR1 SNHLY and CDR2 FYNNEI. The CDR3 here is CASAGTFAYTF. CDR3 bases: TGTGCCAGCGCCGGGACATTCGCCTACACCTTC.

V is TRBV18 and J is TRBJ2-7; D possibly corresponds to TRBD2 (5 bases). Germline CDR1 and CDR2: KGHSH and LQKENI. Trimming took off 6 bases at V and 3 bases at J, with 15 bases between the two ends. The CDR3 runs 14 residues. The CDR3 DNA follows: TGTGCCAGCTCCGAGGGCGGAGTTCACTACGAGCAGTACTTC. This translates into CASSEGGVHYEQYF.

This rearrangement joins TRBV14 to TRBJ2-5; TRBD1 aligns across 8 bases. CDR3 size: 13 residues. J lost 5 bases, V lost 6 bases, and 5 bases had no gene match. CDR1 is SGHDN and CDR2 is FVKESK in the germline V gene. Here the CDR3 DNA reads TGTGCCAGCAGGAGGACAGGGCCGGAGACCCAGTACTTC. Amino acid sequence: CASRRTGPETQYF.

In its sample, this clonotype was seen once. The chain is built from TRBV6-1 and TRBJ2-4, with D unresolved. From germline, CDR1 is MNHNS and CDR2 SASEGT. V was shortened by 3 bases and J by 7 bases, with 10 bases between the two germline ends. The CDR3 covers 13 residues. The CDR3 bases are TGTGCCAGCAGTGAGAACCAGGCGAACATTCAGTACTTC. Protein sequence: CASSENQANIQYF.

The J gene is TRBJ2-7, the V gene TRBV6-5, with TRBD2 matching 11 bases. Germline V gives CDR1 MNHEY, CDR2 SVGAGI. V lost 5 bases to trimming and J lost 4 bases; unmatched junction nucleotides: 7. The CDR3 consists of 15 residues. The CDR3 loop is CASSAASGGLYEQYF. DNA for the CDR3: TGTGCCAGCAGTGCGGCTAGCGGGGGGTTATACGAGCAGTACTTC.

V usage is TRBV29-1 and J usage is TRBJ2-2; D might be TRBD2 (6 bases). Per germline, CDR1 SQVTM and CDR2 ANQGSEA. With 7 bases removed from V and 4 bases from J, the gap between germline ends came to 16 bases. The CDR3 has 14 amino acids. CDR3 loop: CSAGRLAGTGELFF. The CDR3 DNA sequence: TGCAGCGCGGGGAGGTTGGCGGGCACCGGGGAGCTGTTTTTT.

The rearrangement joins TRBV29-1 to TRBJ1-2, with D possibly matching TRBD1 (5 bases). The V and J ends lost 7 bases and 3 bases respectively, with 9 bases between them. CDR3 size: 11 residues. CDR1 and CDR2 (germline): SQVTM, ANQGSEA. CDR3 coding DNA: TGCAGCGCCGTGACAGACTATGGCTACACCTTC. Translating it yields CSAVTDYGYTF. Complete variable domain (other parts from reference TRBV29-1 and TRBJ1-2): SAVISQKPSRDICQRGTSLTIQCQVDSQVTMMFWYRQQPGQSLTLIATANQGSEATYESGFVIDKFPISRPNLTFSTLTVSNMSPEDSSIYLCSAVTDYGYTFGSGTRLTVV.

V gene TRBV12-3 or TRBV12-4 combines with J gene TRBJ2-1; a weak D match, TRBD2 (6 bases). This CDR3 has 16 amino acids. With 6 bases removed from V and 1 base from J, the gap between germline ends came to 16 bases. CDR3 amino acids: CASRGVSGASYNEQFF. CDR3 nucleotides: TGTGCCAGCAGAGGGGTTAGCGGCGCTTCCTACAATGAGCAGTTCTTC.

This rearrangement joins TRBV20-1 to TRBJ2-5, with 7 nucleotides matching TRBD1. V gave up 5 bases and J gave up 2 bases; unmatched junction bases: 8. CDR3 length: 14 amino acids. The germline CDR1 and CDR2 sequences are DFQATT and SNEGSKA (reference sequence). In DNA form, the CDR3 reads TGCAGTGCTGGACACTCGGACAGGCAAGAGACCCAGTACTTC. Translating it yields CSAGHSDRQETQYF.

CDR3 nucleotides: TGTGCCAGCAGCCAATTCTCTGAAGCTTTCTTT. It codes for CASSQFSEAFF. J is TRBJ1-1 and V is TRBV16, with D unclear. The CDR3 loop spans 11 amino acids. The germline V gene encodes CDR1 KGHSY and CDR2 FQNENV. V was shortened by 1 base and J by 6 bases, with 3 bases between the two germline ends. Full variable domain (missing parts from reference TRBV16 and TRBJ1-1): GEEVAQTPKHLVRGEGQKAKLYCAPIKGHSYVFWYQQVLKNEFKFLISFQNENVFDETGMPKERFSAKCLPNSPCSLEIQATKLEDSAVYFCASSQFSEAFFGQGTRLTVV.